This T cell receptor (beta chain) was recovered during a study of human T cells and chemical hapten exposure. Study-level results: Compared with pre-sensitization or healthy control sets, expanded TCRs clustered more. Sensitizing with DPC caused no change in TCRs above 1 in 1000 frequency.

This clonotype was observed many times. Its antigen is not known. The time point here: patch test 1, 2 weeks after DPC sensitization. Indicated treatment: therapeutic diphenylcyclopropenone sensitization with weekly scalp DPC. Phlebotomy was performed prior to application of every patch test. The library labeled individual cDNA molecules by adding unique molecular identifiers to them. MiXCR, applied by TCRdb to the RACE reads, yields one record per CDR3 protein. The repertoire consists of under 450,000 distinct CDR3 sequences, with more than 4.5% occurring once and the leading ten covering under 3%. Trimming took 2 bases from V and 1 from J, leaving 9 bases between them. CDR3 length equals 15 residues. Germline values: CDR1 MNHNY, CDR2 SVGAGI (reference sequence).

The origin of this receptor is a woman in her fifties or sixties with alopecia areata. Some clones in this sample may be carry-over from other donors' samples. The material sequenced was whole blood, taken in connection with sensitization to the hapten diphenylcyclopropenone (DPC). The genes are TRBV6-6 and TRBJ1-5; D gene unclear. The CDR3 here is CASSYTVASNQPQHF. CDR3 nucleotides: TGTGCCAGCAGTTACACGGTCGCGAGCAATCAGCCCCAGCATTTT.